This T cell receptor beta chain comes out of a study of identical twins. TCRdb independently ran MiXCR on the 5' RACE reads; one entry per CDR3 protein. The profile shows about 890,000 distinct CDR3 sequences, 10% to 15% of them singletons. Study findings and constraints: Out-of-frame alpha sequences common to twins were enriched for low generation probability.

In germline, CDR1 is SGDLS, CDR2 YYNGEE. CDR3 length equals 12 residues. Trimming took 2 bases from V and 3 from J, leaving 2 bases between them. This clonotype showed up many times. What it binds is unknown. The same specimen was also included in a second study, on yellow fever vaccine responses in identical twins.

The chain uses TRBV9 and TRBJ2-2; D gene uncertain. This TCR came from a woman aged 18-29 years in good health. The sequenced sample consisted of PBMCs. The CDR3, as DNA: TGTGCCAGCAGCGTGTACACCGGGGAGCTGTTTTTT. It codes for CASSVYTGELFF.